One and the same sample provided the 3 T cell receptor beta chains below, sequenced in a study of graft-versus-host responses after intestinal transplantation. No antigen is known for these receptors. The protocol was immunoSEQ multiplex PCR, while the TCRdb copy is restricted to in-frame clones and leaves out a portion. There are approximately 99,000 clones in the sample; around 93% occur only once, and approximately 0.069% lies in the top ten. The source material was unstimulated CD8+ T cells sorted from spleen or lymph node cells, sampled before transplant. All receptors come from a human donor who was the organ donor for an intestinal transplant.

This clone was observed a single time. This chain uses TRBV14 with TRBJ2-5, with TRBD2 identical over 8 bases. There are 15 residues in the CDR3. In germline, CDR1 is SGHDN, CDR2 FVKESK. V was clipped by 2 bases and J by 5 bases; unmatched bases: 7. The CDR3 spells CASSQLRGGFETQYF. The CDR3 DNA sequence: TGTGCCAGCAGCCAATTACGGGGGGGTTTTGAGACCCAGTACTTC.

This clone was seen once. The chain combines TRBV29-1 with TRBJ2-3; 12 bases line up with TRBD1. V trimming: 5 bases; J trimming: 4 bases; junction bases outside the gene matches: 7. The germline V gene has CDR1 SQVTM and CDR2 ANQGSEA. This CDR3 comprises 15 residues. CDR3: CSVFSRDRGPDTQYF. CDR3 nucleotides: TGCAGCGTTTTTAGTCGGGACAGGGGGCCAGATACGCAGTATTTT.

This chain uses TRBV5-4 with TRBJ2-7; tentatively, D is TRBD2 (6 bases). This CDR3 comprises 11 residues. CDR1 SGHNT and CDR2 YYREEE come from the germline V gene (reference sequence). Trimming removed 3 bases at V and 7 bases at J, with 8 bases between. CDR3 loop: CASSSGDEQYF. DNA of the CDR3: TGTGCCAGCAGCTCGGGGGATGAGCAGTACTTC.